The sequence of this T cell receptor beta chain was determined in a study of blood T cells in healthy people across ages. Notes on the study in general: Naive CD4+ cells and diversity were both higher in long-lived donors than in aged donors. Diversity figures derived from one million T cells were judged to underestimate the true value.

Isolation recovered at least 7 million PBMCs from every sample. It was with a sample-barcoded 5' primer and a J-beta primer mix that a second PCR of roughly 7 to 12 cycles was run. MiXCR, applied by TCRdb to the 5' RACE reads, yields one record per CDR3 protein. The sample lists roughly 1.7 million distinct CDR3 sequences, roughly a third occurring once. Unmatched junction bases numbered 9, after V lost 5 bases and J lost 1 base. Germline V gene lookup returns CDR1 SGHTA and CDR2 FQGTGA. The CDR3 is 16 residues long. This clonotype was picked up a small number of times. Its cognate antigen is unknown. The clonotype originates from a woman between 25 and 40 years old in good health. The genes are TRBV7-3 and TRBJ2-3, with 7 bases that match TRBD1. The material sequenced was blood. The CDR3 region has the DNA TGTGCCAGCAGCACAGGGGTATCCGTCGGCACAGATACGCAGTATTTT. This translates into CASSTGVSVGTDTQYF. Full variable domain (rest looked up from reference TRBV7-3 and TRBJ2-3): GAGVSQTPSNKVTEKGKYVELRCDPISGHTALYWYRQSLGQGPEFLIYFQGTGAADDSGLPNDRFFAVRPEGSVSTLKIQRTERGDSAVYLCASSTGVSVGTDTQYFGPGTRLTVL.